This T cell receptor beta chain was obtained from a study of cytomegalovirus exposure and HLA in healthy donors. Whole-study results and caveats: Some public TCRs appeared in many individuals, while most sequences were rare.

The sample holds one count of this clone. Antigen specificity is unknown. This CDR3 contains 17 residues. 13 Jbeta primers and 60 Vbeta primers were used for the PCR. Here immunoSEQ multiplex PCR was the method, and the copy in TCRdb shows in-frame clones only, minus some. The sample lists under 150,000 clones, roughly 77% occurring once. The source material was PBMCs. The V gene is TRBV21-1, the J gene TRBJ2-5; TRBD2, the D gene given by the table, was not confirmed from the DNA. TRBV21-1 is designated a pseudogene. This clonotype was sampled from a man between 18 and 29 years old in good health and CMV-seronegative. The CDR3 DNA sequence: TGTGCCAGCAGCAAAGCGCTGGGGCTAGCGGGGGTAGAGACCCAGTACTTC. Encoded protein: CASSKALGLAGVETQYF.